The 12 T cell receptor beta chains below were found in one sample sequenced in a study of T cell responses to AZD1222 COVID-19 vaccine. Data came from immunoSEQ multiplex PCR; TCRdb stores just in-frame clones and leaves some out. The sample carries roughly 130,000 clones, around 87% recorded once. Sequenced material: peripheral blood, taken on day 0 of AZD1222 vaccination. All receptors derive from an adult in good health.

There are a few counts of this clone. CDR3 sequence reads: CASSSGAGLTYEQYF. CDR3 coding DNA: TGTGCCAGCAGCTCCGGAGCGGGGTTAACCTACGAGCAGTACTTC. The rearrangement joins TRBV7-9 to TRBJ2-7, with 7 bases identical to TRBD2. This CDR3 contains 15 residues. In germline, CDR1 is SEHNR, CDR2 FQNEAQ (reference sequence). The trim removed 4 bases at V and 2 bases at J, leaving 8 bases unmatched.

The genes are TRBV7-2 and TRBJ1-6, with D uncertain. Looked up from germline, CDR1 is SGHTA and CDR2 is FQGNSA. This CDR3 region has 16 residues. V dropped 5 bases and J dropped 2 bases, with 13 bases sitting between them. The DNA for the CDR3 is TGTGCCAGCAGCCTTACATGGAGACCCTATAATTCACCCCTCCACTTT. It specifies CASSLTWRPYNSPLHF.

CDR3 in amino acids: CASSQVSGGQLNTEAFF. The CDR3 nucleotides read TGCGCCAGCAGCCAAGTTTCGGGGGGACAGTTGAACACTGAAGCTTTCTTT. V usage is TRBV4-1 and J usage is TRBJ1-1; 7 nucleotides match TRBD1. There are 17 residues in the CDR3. The germline CDR1 and CDR2 sequences are MGHRA and YSYEKL. Germline trimming cut 1 base from V and 0 bases from J; bases unmatched to any gene: 8.

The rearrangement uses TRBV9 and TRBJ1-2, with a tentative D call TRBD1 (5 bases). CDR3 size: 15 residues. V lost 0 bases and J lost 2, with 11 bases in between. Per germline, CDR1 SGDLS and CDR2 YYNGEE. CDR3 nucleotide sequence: TGTGCCAGCAGCGTAGGTTTGGGGGTAAACTATGGCTACACCTTC. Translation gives CASSVGLGVNYGYTF. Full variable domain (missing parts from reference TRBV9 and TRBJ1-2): DSGVTQTPKHLITATGQRVTLRCSPRSGDLSVYWYQQSLDQGLQFLIQYYNGEERAKGNILERFSAQQFPDLHSELNLSSLELGDSALYFCASSVGLGVNYGYTFGSGTRLTVV.

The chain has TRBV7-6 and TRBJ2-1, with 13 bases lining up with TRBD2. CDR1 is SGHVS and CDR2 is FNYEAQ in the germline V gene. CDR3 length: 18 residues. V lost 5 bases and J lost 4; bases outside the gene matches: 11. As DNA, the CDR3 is TGTGCCAGCAGCACCGACGGACTAGCGGGGGCCTTTTACAATGAGCAGTTCTTC. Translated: CASSTDGLAGAFYNEQFF.

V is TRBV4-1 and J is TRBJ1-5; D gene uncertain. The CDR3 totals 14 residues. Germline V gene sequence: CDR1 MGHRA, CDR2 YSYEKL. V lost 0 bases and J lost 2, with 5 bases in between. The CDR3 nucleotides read TGCGCCAGCAGCCAAGATGGCGGCAATCAGCCCCAGCATTTT. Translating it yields CASSQDGGNQPQHF.

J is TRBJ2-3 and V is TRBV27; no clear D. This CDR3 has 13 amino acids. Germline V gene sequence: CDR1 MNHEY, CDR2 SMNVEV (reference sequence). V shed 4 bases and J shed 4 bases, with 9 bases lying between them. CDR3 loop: CASSYWGADTQYF. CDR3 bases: TGTGCCAGCAGTTATTGGGGTGCAGATACGCAGTATTTT.

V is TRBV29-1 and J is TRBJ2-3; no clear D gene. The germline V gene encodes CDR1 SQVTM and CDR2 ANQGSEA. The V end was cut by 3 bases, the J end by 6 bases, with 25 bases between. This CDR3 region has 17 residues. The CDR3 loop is CSVDIWGTGRNVDTQYF. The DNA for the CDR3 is TGCAGCGTTGATATTTGGGGAACGGGTCGTAATGTGGATACGCAGTATTTT.

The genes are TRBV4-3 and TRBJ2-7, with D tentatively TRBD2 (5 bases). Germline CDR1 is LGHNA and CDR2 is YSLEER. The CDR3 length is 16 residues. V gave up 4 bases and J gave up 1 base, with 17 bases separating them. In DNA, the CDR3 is TGCGCCAGCAGCCGGACGGCGGGCCAGGCGTCCTACGAGCAGTACTTC. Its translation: CASSRTAGQASYEQYF.

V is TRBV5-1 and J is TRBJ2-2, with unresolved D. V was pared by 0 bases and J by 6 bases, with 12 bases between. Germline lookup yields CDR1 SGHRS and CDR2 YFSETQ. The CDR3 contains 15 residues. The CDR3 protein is CASSLGIDRPGELFF. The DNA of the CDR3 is TGCGCCAGCAGCTTGGGGATCGACCGGCCCGGGGAGCTGTTTTTT.

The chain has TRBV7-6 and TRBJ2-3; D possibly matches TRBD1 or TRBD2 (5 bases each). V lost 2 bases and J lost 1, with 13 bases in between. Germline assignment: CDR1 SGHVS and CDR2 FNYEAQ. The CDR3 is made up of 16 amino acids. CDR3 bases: TGTGCCAGCAGCTTACGGGGCCAACGGGGCACAGATACGCAGTATTTT. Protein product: CASSLRGQRGTDTQYF.

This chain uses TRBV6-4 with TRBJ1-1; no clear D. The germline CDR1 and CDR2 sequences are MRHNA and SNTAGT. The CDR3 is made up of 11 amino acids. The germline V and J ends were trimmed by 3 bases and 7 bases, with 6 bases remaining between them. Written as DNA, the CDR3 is TGTGCCAGCAGTGAAGGCGGTGAAGCTTTCTTT. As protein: CASSEGGEAFF.